This T cell receptor beta chain stems from a study of response to subunit inactivated influenza vaccine. This CDR3 comprises 14 residues. V dropped 6 bases and J dropped 3; count of bases not matched to a gene: 10. Per germline, CDR1 DFQATT and CDR2 SNEGSKA (reference sequence). General study findings and limits: A suggestion made by the authors is that each seasonal influenza vaccination recruits few new T cells.

This clonotype was recorded a few times. Its antigen remains unknown. MiXCR was run by TCRdb on the RT-PCR reads, yielding one entry per CDR3 protein. The profile shows hundreds of thousands of distinct CDR3 sequences, 7.5% to 8.5% of them singletons. This sequence originates from a man aged 50 to 69 who received an inactivated influenza vaccine. The V gene is TRBV20-1, the J gene TRBJ2-5; 7 nucleotides match TRBD1. The sequencing here drew on PBMCs from blood, taken around 25 months after vaccination. As DNA, the CDR3 is TGCAGTGCGCTCGACCGGGACAGAAAAGAGACCCAGTACTTC. Protein sequence: CSALDRDRKETQYF.